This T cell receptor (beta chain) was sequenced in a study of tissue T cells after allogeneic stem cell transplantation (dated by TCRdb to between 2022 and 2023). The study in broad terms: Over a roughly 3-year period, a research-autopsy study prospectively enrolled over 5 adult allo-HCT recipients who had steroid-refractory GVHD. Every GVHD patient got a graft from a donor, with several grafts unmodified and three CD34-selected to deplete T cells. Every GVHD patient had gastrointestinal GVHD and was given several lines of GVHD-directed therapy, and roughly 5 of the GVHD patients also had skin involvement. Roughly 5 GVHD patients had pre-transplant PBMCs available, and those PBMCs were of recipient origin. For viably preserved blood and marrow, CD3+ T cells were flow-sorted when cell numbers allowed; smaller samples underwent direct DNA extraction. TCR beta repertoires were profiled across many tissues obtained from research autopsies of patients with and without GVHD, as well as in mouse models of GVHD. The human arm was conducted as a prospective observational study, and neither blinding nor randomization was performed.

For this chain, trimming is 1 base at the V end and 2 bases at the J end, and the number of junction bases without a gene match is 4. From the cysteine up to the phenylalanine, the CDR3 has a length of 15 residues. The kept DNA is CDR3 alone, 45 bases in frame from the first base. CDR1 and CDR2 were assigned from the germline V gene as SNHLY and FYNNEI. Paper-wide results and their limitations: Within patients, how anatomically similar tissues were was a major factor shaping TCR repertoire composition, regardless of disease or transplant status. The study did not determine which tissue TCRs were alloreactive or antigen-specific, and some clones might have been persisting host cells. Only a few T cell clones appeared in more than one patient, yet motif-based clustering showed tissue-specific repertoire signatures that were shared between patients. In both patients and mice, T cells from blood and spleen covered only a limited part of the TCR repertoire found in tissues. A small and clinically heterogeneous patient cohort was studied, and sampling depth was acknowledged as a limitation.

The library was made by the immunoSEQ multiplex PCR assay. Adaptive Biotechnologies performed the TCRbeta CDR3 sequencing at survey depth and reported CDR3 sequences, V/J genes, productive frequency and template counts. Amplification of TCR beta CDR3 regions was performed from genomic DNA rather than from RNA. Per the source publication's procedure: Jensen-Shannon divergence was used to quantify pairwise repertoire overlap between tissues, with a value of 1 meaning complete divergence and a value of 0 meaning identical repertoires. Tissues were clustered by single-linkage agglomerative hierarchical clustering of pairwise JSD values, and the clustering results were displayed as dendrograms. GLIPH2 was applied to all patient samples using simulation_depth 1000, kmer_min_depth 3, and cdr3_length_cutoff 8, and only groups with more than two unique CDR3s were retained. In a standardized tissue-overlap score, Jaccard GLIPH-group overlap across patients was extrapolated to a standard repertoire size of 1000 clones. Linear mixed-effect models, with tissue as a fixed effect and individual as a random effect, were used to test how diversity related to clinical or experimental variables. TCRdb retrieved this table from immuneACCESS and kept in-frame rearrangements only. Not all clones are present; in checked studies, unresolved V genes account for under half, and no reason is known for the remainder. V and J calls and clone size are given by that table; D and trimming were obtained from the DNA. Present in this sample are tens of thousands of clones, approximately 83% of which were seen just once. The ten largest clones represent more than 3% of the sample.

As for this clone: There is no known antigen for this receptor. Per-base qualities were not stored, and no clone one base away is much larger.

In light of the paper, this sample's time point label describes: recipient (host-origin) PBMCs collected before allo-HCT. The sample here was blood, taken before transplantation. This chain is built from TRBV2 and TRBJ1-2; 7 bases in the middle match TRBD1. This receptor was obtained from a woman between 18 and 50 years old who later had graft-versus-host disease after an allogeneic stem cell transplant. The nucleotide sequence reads TGTGCCAGCAGTGAAGAGGGCAGGGGGAACTATGGCTACACCTTC. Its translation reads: CASSEEGRGNYGYTF.